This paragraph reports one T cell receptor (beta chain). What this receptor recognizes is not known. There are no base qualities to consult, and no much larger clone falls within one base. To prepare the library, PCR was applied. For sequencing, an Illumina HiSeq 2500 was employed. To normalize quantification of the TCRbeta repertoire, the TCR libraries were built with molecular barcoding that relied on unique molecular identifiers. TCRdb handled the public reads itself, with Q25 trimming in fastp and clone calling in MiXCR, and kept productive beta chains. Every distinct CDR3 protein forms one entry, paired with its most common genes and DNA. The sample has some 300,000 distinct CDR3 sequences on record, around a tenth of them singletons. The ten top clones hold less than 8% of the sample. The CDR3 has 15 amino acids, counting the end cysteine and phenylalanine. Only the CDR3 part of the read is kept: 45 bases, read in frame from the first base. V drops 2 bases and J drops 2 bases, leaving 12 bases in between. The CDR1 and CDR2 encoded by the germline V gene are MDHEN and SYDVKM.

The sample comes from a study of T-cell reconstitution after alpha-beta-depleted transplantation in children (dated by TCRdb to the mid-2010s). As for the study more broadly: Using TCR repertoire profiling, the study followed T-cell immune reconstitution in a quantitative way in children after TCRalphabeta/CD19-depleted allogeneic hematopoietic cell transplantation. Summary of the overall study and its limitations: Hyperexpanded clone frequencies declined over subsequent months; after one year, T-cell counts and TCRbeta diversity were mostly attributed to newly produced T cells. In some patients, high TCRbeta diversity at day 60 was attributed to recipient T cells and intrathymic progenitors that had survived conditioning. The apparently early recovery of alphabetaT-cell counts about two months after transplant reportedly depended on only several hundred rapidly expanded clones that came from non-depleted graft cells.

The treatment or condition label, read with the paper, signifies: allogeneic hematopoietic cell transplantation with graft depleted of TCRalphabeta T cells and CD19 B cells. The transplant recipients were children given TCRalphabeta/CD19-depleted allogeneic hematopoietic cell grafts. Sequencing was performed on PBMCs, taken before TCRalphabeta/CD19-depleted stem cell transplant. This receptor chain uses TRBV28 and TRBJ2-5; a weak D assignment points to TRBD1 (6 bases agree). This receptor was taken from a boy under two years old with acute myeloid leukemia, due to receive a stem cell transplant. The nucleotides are TGTGCCAGCAGTTTAGACGCGGACAGTCAAGAGACCCAGTACTTC. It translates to CASSLDADSQETQYF.